This T cell receptor beta chain was documented in a study of cytotoxic CD8 clonotypes in ibrutinib-treated CLL. Study information: A median about twelve months of treatment, range 6 to 36, preceded the collection of response samples.

General study points: Clonality showed a rise at ibrutinib response that reversed toward baseline at progression.

A 1 in 200,000 to 1 in 1 million T cell depth was the sequencing target. The table came from immunoSEQ multiplex PCR; TCRdb's copy has only in-frame clones and leaves some out. This sample has about 250,000 clones, with 70% found just once. For this clone: The antigen is not known.

Source: PBMCs, taken after 24 months of ibrutinib treatment. This receptor was taken from a human donor with chronic lymphocytic leukemia.

The CDR3 sequence is CASRLLGTSGRASDEQYF. Here the CDR3 DNA reads TGTGCCAGCAGACTTCTCGGGACTAGCGGGAGAGCGTCCGACGAGCAGTACTTC. The chain employs TRBV27 and TRBJ2-7, with 14 bases aligning to TRBD2. Germline CDR1 MNHEY, CDR2 SMNVEV (reference sequence). This CDR3 contains 18 residues. The trim removed 6 bases at V and 5 bases at J, leaving 15 bases unmatched.